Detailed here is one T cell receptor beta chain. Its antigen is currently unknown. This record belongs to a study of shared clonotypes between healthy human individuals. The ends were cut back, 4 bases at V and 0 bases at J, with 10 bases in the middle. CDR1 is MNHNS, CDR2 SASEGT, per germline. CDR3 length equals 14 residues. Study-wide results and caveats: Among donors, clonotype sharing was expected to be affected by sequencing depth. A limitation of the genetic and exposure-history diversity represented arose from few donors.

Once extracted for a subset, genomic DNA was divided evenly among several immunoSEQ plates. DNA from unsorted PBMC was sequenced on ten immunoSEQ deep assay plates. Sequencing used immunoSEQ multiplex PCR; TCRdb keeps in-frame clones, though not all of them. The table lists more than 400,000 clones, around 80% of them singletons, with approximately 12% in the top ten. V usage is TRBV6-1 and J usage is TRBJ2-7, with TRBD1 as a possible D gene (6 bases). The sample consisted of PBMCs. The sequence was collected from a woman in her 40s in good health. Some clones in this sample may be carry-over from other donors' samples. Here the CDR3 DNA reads TGTGCCAGCAGTGGTGACAGGACCTCCTACGAGCAGTACTTC. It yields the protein CASSGDRTSYEQYF.